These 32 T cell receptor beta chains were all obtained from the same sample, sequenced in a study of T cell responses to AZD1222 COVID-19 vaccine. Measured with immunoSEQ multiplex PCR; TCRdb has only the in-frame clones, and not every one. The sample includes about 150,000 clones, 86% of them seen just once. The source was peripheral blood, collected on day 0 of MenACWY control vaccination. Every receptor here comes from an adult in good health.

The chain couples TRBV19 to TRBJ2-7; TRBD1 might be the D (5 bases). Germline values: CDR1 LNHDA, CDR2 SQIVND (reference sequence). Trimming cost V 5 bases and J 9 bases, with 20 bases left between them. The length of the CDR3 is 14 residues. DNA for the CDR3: TGTGCCAGTAGTCTCCAGGGCTCCTCCTTGGGGCAGTACTTC. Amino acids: CASSLQGSSLGQYF.

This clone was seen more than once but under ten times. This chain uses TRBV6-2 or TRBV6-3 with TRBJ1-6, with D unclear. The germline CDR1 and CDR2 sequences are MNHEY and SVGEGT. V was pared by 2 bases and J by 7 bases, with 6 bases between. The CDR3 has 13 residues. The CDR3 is CASSYMKNSPLHF. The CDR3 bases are TGTGCCAGCAGTTACATGAAGAATTCACCCCTCCACTTT.

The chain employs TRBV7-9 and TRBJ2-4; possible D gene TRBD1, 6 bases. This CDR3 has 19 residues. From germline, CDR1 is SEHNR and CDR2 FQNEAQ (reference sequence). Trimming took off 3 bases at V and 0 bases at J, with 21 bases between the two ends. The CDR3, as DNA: TGTGCCAGCAGCTTCTCATCCGGGACATCAAAACTAGCCAAAAACATTCAGTACTTC. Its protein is CASSFSSGTSKLAKNIQYF.

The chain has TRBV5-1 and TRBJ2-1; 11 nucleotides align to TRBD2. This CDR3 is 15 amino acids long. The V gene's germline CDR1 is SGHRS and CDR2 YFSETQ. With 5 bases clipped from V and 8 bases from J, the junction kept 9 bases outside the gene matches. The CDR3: CASSSIAGGPYEQFF. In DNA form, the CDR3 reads TGCGCCAGCAGTTCAATAGCGGGGGGGCCCTATGAGCAGTTCTTC.

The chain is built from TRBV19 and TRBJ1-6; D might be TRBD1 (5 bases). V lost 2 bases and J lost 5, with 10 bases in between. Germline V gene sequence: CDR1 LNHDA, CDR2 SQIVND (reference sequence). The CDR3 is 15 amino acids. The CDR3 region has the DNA TGTGCCAGTAGTATAAATCGGGGCCATAATTCACCCCTCCACTTT. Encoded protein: CASSINRGHNSPLHF.

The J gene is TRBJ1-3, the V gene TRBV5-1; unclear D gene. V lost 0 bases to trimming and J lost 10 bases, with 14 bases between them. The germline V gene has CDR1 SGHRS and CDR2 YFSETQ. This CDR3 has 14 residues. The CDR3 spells CASSLAPLDGTIYF. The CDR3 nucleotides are TGCGCCAGCAGCTTGGCCCCGCTTGATGGGACCATATATTTT.

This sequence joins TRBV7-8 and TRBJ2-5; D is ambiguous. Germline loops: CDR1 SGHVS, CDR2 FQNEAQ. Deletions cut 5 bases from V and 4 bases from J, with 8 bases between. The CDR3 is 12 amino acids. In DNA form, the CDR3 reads TGTGCCAGCAGCCGGCAACGAGAGACCCAGTACTTC. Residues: CASSRQRETQYF. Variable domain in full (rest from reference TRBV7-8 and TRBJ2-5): GAGVSQSPRYKVAKRGQDVALRCDPISGHVSLFWYQQALGQGPEFLTYFQNEAQLDKSGLPSDRFFAERPEGSVSTLKIQRTQQEDSAVYLCASSRQRETQYFGPGTRLLVL.

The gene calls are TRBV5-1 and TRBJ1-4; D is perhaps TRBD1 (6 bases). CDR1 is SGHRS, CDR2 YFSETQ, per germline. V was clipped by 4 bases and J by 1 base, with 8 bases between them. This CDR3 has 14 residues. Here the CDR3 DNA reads TGCGCCAGCAGCGAGGACAGAACTAATGAAAAACTGTTTTTT. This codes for CASSEDRTNEKLFF.

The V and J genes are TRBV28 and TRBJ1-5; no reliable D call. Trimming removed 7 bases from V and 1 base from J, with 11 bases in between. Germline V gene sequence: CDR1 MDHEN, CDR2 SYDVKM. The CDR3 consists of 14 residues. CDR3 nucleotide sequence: TGTGCCAGCACCACCCCGGGGAGCAATCAGCCCCAGCATTTT. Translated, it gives CASTTPGSNQPQHF.

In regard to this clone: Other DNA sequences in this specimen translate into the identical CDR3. CDR3 sequence: CASSLDRDTEAFF. The CDR3 nucleotides read TGTGCCAGCAGTTTAGACCGAGACACTGAAGCTTTCTTT. This chain joins TRBV12-3 or TRBV12-4 and TRBJ1-1; no reliable D call. V lost 1 base, J lost 3 bases, and 6 bases lay in between. This CDR3 contains 13 residues.

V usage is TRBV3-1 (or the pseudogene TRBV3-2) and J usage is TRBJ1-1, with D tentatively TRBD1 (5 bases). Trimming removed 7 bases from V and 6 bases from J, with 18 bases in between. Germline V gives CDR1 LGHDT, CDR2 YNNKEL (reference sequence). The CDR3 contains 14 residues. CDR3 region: CASTRGGEGPEAFF. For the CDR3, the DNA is TGTGCCAGCACCCGGGGAGGGGAGGGCCCTGAAGCTTTCTTT.

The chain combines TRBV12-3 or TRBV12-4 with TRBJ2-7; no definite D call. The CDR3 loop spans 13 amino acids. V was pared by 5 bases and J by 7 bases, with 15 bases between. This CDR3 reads CASSLGRASEQYF. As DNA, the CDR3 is TGTGCCAGCAGTCTGGGTCGGGCCAGTGAGCAGTACTTC.

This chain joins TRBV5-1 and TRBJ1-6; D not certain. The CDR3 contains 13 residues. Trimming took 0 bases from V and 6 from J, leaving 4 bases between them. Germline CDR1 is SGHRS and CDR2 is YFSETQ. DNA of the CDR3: TGCGCCAGCAGCTTGGACCCTAATTCACCCCTCCACTTT. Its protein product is CASSLDPNSPLHF.

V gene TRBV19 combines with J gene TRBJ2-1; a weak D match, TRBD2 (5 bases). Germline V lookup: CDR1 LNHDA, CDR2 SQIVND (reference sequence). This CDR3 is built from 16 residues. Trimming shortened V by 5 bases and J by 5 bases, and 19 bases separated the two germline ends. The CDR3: CASSAVVGVVHNEQFF. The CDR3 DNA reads TGTGCCAGTAGTGCGGTAGTGGGAGTCGTCCACAATGAGCAGTTCTTC.

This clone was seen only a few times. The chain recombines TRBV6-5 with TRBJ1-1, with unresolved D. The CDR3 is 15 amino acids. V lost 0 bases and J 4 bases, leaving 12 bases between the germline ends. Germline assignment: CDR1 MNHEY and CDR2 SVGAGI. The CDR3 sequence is CASSYSVGSPTEAFF. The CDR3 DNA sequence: TGTGCCAGCAGTTACTCAGTGGGCAGTCCCACTGAAGCTTTCTTT.

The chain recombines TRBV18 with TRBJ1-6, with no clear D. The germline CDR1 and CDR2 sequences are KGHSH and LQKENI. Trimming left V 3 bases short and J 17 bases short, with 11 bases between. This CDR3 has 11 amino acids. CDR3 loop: CASSPGQAVHF. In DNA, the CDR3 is TGTGCCAGCTCACCCGGGCAGGCAGTCCACTTT.

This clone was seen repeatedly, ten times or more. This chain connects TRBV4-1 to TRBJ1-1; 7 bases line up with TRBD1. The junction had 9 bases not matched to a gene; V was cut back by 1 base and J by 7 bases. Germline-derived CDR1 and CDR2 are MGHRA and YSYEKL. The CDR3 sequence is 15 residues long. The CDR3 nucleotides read TGCGCCAGCAGCCAAGCCCCCGGGACAGCAGTTGAAGCTTTCTTT. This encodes CASSQAPGTAVEAFF.

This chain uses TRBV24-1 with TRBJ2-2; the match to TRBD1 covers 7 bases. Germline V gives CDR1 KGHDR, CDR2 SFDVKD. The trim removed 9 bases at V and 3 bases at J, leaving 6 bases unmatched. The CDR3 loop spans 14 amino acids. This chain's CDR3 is CATRGQADTGELFF. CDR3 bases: TGTGCCACCCGAGGACAGGCGGACACCGGGGAGCTGTTTTTT.

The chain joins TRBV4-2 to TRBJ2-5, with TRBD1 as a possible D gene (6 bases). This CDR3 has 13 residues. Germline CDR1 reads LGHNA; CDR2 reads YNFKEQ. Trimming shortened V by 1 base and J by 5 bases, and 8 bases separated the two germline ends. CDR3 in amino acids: CASSQGQGETQYF. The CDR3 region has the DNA TGTGCCAGCAGCCAAGGCCAGGGGGAGACCCAGTACTTC.

The CDR3 spells CASSLEAGSNQPQHF. The CDR3 DNA is TGTGCCAGCAGCTTAGAGGCAGGATCCAATCAGCCCCAGCATTTT. The chain recombines TRBV7-2 with TRBJ1-5; the D is unclear. CDR1 is SGHTA and CDR2 is FQGNSA in the germline V gene. V was trimmed by 1 base and J by 3 bases, leaving 10 bases between them. This CDR3 region has 15 residues.

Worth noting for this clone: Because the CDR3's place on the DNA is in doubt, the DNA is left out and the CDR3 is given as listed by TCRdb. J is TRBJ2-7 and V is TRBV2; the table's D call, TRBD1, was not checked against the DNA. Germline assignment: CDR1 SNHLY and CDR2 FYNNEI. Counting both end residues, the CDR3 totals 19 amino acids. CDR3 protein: CASSEGRTLSTSGRAPGGV.

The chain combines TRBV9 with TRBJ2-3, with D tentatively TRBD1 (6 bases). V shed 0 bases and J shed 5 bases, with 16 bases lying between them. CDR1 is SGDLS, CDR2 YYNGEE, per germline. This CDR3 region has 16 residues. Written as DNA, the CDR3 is TGTGCCAGCAGCGTAGTCGTTAGGGGGAGTATAGATACGCAGTATTTT. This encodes CASSVVVRGSIDTQYF.

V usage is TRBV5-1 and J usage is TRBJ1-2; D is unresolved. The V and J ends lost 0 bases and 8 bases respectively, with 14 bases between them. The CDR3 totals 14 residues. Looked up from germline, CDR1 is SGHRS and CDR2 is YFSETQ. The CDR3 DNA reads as TGCGCCAGCAGCTTGGAATCGACTAGAACCGGCTACACCTTC. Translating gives CASSLESTRTGYTF.

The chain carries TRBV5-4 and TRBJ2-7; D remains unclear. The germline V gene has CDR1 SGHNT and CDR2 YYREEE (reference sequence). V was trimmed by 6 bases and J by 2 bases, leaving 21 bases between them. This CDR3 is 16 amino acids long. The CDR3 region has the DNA TGTGCCAGCAACAAACCAAAGTCCTCCATTCCCTACGAGCAGTACGTC. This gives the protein CASNKPKSSIPYEQYV.

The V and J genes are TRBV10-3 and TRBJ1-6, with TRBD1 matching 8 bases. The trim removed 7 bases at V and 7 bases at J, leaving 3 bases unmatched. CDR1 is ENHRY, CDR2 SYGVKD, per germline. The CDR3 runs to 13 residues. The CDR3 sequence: CAINRDRNSPLHF. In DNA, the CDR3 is TGTGCCATCAACCGGGACAGGAATTCACCCCTCCACTTT.

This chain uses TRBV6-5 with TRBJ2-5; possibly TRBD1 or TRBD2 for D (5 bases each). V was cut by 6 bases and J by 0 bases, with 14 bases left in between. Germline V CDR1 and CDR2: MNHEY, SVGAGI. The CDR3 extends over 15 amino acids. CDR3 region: CASRPGPRNQETQYF. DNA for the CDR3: TGTGCCAGCAGGCCGGGACCCCGAAACCAAGAGACCCAGTACTTC.

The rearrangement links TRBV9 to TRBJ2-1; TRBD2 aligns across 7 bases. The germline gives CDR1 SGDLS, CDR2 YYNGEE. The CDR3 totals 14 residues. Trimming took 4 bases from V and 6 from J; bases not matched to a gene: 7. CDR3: CASSQGGSPNEQFF. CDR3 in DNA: TGTGCCAGCAGCCAGGGCGGGAGTCCCAATGAGCAGTTCTTC.

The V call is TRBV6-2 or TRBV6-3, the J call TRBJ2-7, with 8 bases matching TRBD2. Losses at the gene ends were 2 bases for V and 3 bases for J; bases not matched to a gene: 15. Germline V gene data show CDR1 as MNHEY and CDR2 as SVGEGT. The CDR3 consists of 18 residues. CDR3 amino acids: CASSYGPSGRPSFYEQYF. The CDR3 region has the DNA TGTGCCAGCAGTTACGGTCCCAGCGGGAGACCGTCCTTCTACGAGCAGTACTTC.

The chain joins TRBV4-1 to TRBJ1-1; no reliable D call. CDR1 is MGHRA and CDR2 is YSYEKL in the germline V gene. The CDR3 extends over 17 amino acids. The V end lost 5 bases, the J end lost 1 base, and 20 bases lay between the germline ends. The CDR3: CASSSPERRRKNTEAFF. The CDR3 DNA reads TGCGCCAGCAGCTCACCCGAAAGGAGACGGAAGAACACTGAAGCTTTCTTT.

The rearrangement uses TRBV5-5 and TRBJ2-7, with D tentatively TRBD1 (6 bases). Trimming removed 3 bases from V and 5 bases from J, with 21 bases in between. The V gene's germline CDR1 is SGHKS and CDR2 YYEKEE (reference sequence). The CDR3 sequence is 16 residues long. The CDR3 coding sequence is TGTGCCAGCAGCTCGACAGGCGAGGCCCCTCGGGACGAGCAGTACGTC. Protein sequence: CASSSTGEAPRDEQYV.

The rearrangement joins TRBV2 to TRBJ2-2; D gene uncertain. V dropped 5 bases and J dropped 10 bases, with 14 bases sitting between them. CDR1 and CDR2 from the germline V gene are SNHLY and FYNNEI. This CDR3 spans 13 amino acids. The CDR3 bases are TGTGCCAGCAGTTCCCGGACCCACCAGGAGCTGTTTTTT. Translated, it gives CASSSRTHQELFF.

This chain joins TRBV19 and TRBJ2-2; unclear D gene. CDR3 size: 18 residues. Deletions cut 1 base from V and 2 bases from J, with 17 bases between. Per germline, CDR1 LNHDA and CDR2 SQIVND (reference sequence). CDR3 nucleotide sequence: TGTGCCAGTAGTATAGGGGGTTGGCAGACTCCAAACACCGGGGAGCTGTTTTTT. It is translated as CASSIGGWQTPNTGELFF.